Each of the 2 T cell receptor beta chains below was sequenced from the same sample in a study of T-cell memory formation after mild COVID-19 (dated by TCRdb to the early 2020s). Library preparation was by 5' RACE. Sequenced using an Illumina NovaSeq 6000. Using fastp trimming at Q25 and MiXCR clonotype assembly, TCRdb reanalyzed the public sequencing data and kept in-frame beta chains. CDR3 protein duplicates are merged, each entry listing the most common genes and DNA. In this sample the table shows 110,000 or so distinct CDR3 sequences, about 24% of which occur a single time. The ten largest clones add up to around 40% of the sample. Sequenced input: PBMCs or a T cell subset sorted from them (not recorded which). The receptors shown here come from a man younger than 35 who had mild COVID-19 (a few samples of this study predate the infection). The sample titles of this study are shuffled in the database, so cell type and time point are left out; the donor was told from shared clones.

This clonotype was found a few times. V is TRBV4-2 and J is TRBJ2-7, with D possibly being TRBD1 (6 bases). V shed 0 bases and J shed 3 bases, with 12 bases lying between them. Germline V gene data show CDR1 as LGHNA and CDR2 as YNFKEQ. The length of the CDR3 is 15 residues. The CDR3 region is CASSQDWGLYYEQYF. The CDR3 nucleotides read TGTGCCAGCAGCCAAGATTGGGGGCTATACTACGAGCAGTACTTC.

This clonotype was counted at least ten times. The rearrangement uses TRBV6-2 or TRBV6-3 and TRBJ1-1; D ambiguous. The germline gives CDR1 MNHEY, CDR2 SVGEGT. V lost 2 bases and J 7 bases, leaving 11 bases between the germline ends. This CDR3 is built from 13 residues. The CDR3 is CASSYGLSSEAFF. The CDR3 nucleotides are TGTGCCAGCAGTTACGGTCTAAGCAGTGAAGCTTTCTTT.